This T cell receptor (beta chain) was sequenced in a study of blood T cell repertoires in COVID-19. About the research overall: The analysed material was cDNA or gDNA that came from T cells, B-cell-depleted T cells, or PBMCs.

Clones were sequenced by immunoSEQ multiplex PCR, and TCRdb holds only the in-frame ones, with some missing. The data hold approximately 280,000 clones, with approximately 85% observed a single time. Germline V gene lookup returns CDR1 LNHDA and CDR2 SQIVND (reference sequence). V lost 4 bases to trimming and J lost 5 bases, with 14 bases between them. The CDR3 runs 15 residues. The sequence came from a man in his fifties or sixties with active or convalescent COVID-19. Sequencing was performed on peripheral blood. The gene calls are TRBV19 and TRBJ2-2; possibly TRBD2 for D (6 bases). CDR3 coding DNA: TGTGCCAGTAGTAGGGTAGCGGTATCTACCGGGGAGCTGTTTTTT. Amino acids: CASSRVAVSTGELFF.